The clone carrying this T cell receptor (beta chain) was counted only a few times. One entry per CDR3 protein, called by TCRdb with MiXCR from the RT-PCR reads. The profile shows around 700,000 distinct CDR3 sequences, over 12% of them singletons. The CDR3 consists of 18 residues. Germline V CDR1 and CDR2: MNHEY, SVGAGI. Trimming stripped 0 bases from V and 4 bases from J, with 16 bases between. This clonotype was sampled from a female donor in good health, serving as a healthy control. Sequencing was performed on memory CD4+ T cells from blood. J is TRBJ2-6 and V is TRBV6-5; D possibly corresponds to TRBD1 (6 bases). The CDR3 sequence: CASSYSSRMGTGANVLTF. The CDR3 DNA sequence: TGTGCCAGCAGTTACTCGAGTCGTATGGGGACAGGGGCCAACGTCCTGACTTTC.